The present TCR beta chain was sequenced within a study of tumor-infiltrating lymphocytes in primary liver carcinoma. Study details: Samples produced roughly 3.5 to 8 million productive TCRbeta reads, comparable across tissue types. Study-wide points: Whereas tumor region pairs overlapped more, tumor-adjacent and tumor-blood pairs overlapped less. The 250 largest clones made up significantly more of tumor than blood repertoires (p = 0.039).

Joint extraction of RNA and DNA used roughly 20-32 mg of bulk tissue that was unsorted. Those sampled were patients whose primary liver carcinoma was treated by surgical resection. Regarding this clonotype: Its antigen remains unknown. One end of the junction is discordant with germline, which a read error may explain.

The germline gives CDR1 LGHNA, CDR2 YNFKEQ. CDR3 size: 16 residues. TCR beta cDNA was made from 400 to 500 ng total RNA with a constant-region primer. Library construction for TCR beta comprised three nested multiplex PCR rounds performed with slightly modified ARM-PCR. Two initial PCR rounds of roughly 10 cycles each paired TRBV1-TRBV30 forward primers with a C-beta reverse primer. TCRdb processed the multiplex PCR reads anew with MiXCR; each CDR3 protein has one entry. Of under 150,000 distinct CDR3 sequences detected, approximately 68% appear once; the ten largest clones hold over 8%. Sequenced material: tumor-adjacent normal liver tissue. J is TRBJ1-1 and V is TRBV4-2, with TRBD1 as a possible D gene (6 bases). The TCR originated in a woman in her fifties or sixties with primary liver carcinoma and hepatitis B virus infection. The chain's CDR3 is CASSPLEGRGGTGAFF. The CDR3 coding sequence is TGTGCCAGTAGCCCATTGGAAGGTCGGGGGGGCACTGGAGCTTTCTTT.